This entry concerns a single TCR beta chain. The antigen is unknown. The CDR3 extends over 13 amino acids. V shed 3 bases, J shed 3 bases, and the junction held 1 base outside the gene matches. CDR1 SGHTA and CDR2 FQGNSA come from the germline V gene. This record belongs to a study of cytomegalovirus exposure and HLA in healthy donors. Study-wide results and limits: In vitro experiments confirmed that three CMV-associated chains were specific for CMV antigens.

Primers: 60 Vbeta forward and 13 Jbeta reverse. Profiling relied on immunoSEQ multiplex PCR, and the TCRdb table lists in-frame clones only, not all of them. This table holds about 120,000 clones, roughly 80% found once. Sequenced material: PBMCs. The receptor's source is a woman aged 18-29 years in good health and CMV-seronegative. V is TRBV7-2 and J is TRBJ2-7; 8 bases agree with TRBD1. The CDR3 sequence: CASSFGQGYEQYF. Here the CDR3 DNA reads TGTGCCAGCAGCTTTGGACAGGGCTACGAGCAGTACTTC. The whole variable domain, filled in from reference TRBV7-2 and TRBJ2-7, reads GAGVSQSPSNKVTEKGKDVELRCDPISGHTALYWYRQSLGQGLEFLIYFQGNSAPDKSGLPSDRFSAERTGGSVSTLTIQRTQQEDSAVYLCASSFGQGYEQYFGPGTRLTVT.